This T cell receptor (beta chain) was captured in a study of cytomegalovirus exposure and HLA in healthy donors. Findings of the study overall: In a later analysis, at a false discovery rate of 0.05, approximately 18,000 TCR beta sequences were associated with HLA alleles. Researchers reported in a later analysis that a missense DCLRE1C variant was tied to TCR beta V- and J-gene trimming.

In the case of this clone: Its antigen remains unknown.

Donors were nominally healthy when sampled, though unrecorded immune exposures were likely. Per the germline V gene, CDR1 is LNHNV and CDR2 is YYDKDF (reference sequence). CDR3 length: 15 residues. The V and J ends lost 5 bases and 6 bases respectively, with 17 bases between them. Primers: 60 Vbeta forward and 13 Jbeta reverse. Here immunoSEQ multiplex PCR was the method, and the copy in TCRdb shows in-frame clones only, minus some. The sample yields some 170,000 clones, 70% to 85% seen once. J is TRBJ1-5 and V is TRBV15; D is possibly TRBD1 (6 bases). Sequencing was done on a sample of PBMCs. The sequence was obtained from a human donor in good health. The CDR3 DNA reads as TGTGCCACCAGCGAACAGGGAAGGGTCGGTCAGCCCCAGCATTTT. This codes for CATSEQGRVGQPQHF.